Following are 16 T cell receptor beta chains from one sample sequenced in a study of beta chain features in type 1 diabetes. Study results and caveats: Researchers report that Type 1 diabetes patients had moderately but significantly shorter TCRB CDR3s across all four CD4+ subsets.

The entirety of the isolated RNA underwent reverse transcription, so expressed TCRB transcripts were sequenced. This table comes from immunoSEQ multiplex PCR, and its TCRdb copy is limited to in-frame clones, with some not included. The table shows fewer than 25,000 clones, with 55% to 70% occurring only once. No antigen is known for these receptors. Specimen: Tregs from blood. The receptors were sampled from a man aged 18-30 years with type 1 diabetes.

The genes are TRBV14 and TRBJ1-1; D may be TRBD1 (6 bases). The CDR3 sequence is 13 residues long. Germline lookup yields CDR1 SGHDN and CDR2 FVKESK. V was pared by 4 bases and J by 11 bases, with 17 bases between. The CDR3 sequence: CASSPSGGAWAFF. The CDR3 DNA reads TGTGCCAGCAGCCCTTCCGGGGGGGCTTGGGCTTTCTTT. Full variable domain (missing parts from reference TRBV14 and TRBJ1-1): EAGVTQFPSHSVIEKGQTVTLRCDPISGHDNLYWYRRVMGKEIKFLLHFVKESKQDESGMPNNRFLAERTGGTYSTLKVQPAELEDSGVYFCASSPSGGAWAFFGQGTRLTVV.

This rearrangement joins TRBV10-3 to TRBJ2-3, with D tentatively TRBD1 (6 bases). This CDR3 has 13 residues. The germline V gene has CDR1 ENHRY and CDR2 SYGVKD. Trimming took 4 bases from V and 4 from J, leaving 9 bases between them. Here the CDR3 reads CAISGTGSDTQYF. Written as DNA, the CDR3 is TGTGCCATCAGTGGTACAGGGTCAGATACGCAGTATTTT.

This clone turned up a few times. The V and J genes are TRBV7-2 and TRBJ2-7; D possibly corresponds to TRBD1 (6 bases). V was cut by 3 bases and J by 2 bases, with 8 bases left in between. The CDR3 loop spans 13 amino acids. Germline-derived CDR1 and CDR2 are SGHTA and FQGNSA. The CDR3 is CASSFGQTYEQYF. CDR3 nucleotide sequence: TGTGCCAGCAGCTTCGGACAGACCTACGAGCAGTACTTC. Full variable domain (rest looked up from reference TRBV7-2 and TRBJ2-7): GAGVSQSPSNKVTEKGKDVELRCDPISGHTALYWYRQSLGQGLEFLIYFQGNSAPDKSGLPSDRFSAERTGGSVSTLTIQRTQQEDSAVYLCASSFGQTYEQYFGPGTRLTVT.

V and J are TRBV5-4 and TRBJ2-1; 8 bases fit TRBD2. Per germline, CDR1 SGHNT and CDR2 YYREEE (reference sequence). The junction had 6 bases not matched to a gene; V was cut back by 4 bases and J by 0 bases. The CDR3 length is 16 residues. CDR3 amino acids: CASSTGGDASYNEQFF. The CDR3 nucleotides are TGTGCCAGCAGCACGGGGGGGGATGCCTCCTACAATGAGCAGTTCTTC.

V and J are TRBV6-5 and TRBJ2-7, with D maybe TRBD2 (6 bases). Trimming left V 5 bases short and J 3 bases short, with 17 bases between. This CDR3 has 15 residues. Germline CDR1 and CDR2: MNHEY and SVGAGI. As DNA, the CDR3 is TGTGCCAGCAGTCTTTCCACTGCGCGGGGCTACGAGCAGTACTTC. This encodes CASSLSTARGYEQYF.

This chain uses TRBV9 with TRBJ1-1; TRBD1 matches 7 bases. Germline assignment: CDR1 SGDLS and CDR2 YYNGEE. The CDR3 is made up of 15 amino acids. With V trimmed by 0 bases and J by 3 bases, 5 bases remained unmatched. CDR3 protein: CASSVGLGQHTEAFF. The CDR3 nucleotides are TGTGCCAGCAGCGTAGGTTTGGGACAGCACACTGAAGCTTTCTTT.

The chain combines TRBV2 with TRBJ2-2; maybe TRBD1 (5 bases). Germline V CDR1 and CDR2: SNHLY, FYNNEI. V was pared by 8 bases and J by 1 base, with 17 bases between. The CDR3 is 16 residues long. The CDR3 sequence is CASHEGALGNTGELFF. CDR3 DNA: TGTGCCAGCCACGAAGGGGCGCTGGGGAACACCGGGGAGCTGTTTTTT.

The chain carries TRBV10-3 and TRBJ2-5; 12 nucleotides match TRBD2. From germline, CDR1 is ENHRY and CDR2 SYGVKD. This CDR3 has 15 amino acids. J lost 5 bases, V lost 8 bases, and 9 bases had no gene match. CDR3 coding DNA: TGTGCCATCGGAACTAGCGGGGGGTCTGGGGAGACCCAGTACTTC. Its protein product is CAIGTSGGSGETQYF.

The chain carries TRBV6-6 and TRBJ2-7; D may be TRBD2 (5 bases). CDR3 size: 15 residues. CDR1 is MNHNY, CDR2 SVGAGI, per germline (reference sequence). The V end lost 6 bases, the J end lost 0 bases, and 15 bases lay between the germline ends. CDR3 nucleotides: TGTGCCAGCAGACGTGACTACCAACCCTCCTACGAGCAGTACTTC. It translates to CASRRDYQPSYEQYF.

This chain joins TRBV5-4 and TRBJ2-1; D is unclear. Trimming stripped 0 bases from V and 6 bases from J, with 10 bases between. Germline V gene sequence: CDR1 SGHNT, CDR2 YYREEE (reference sequence). The CDR3 has 14 amino acids. CDR3 region: CASSLELGLNEQFF. The CDR3 DNA sequence: TGTGCCAGCAGCTTGGAGCTAGGCCTCAATGAGCAGTTCTTC.

This clone turned up a few times. V and J are TRBV7-8 and TRBJ2-3, with D perhaps matching TRBD2 (6 bases). This CDR3 comprises 18 residues. Germline CDR1 SGHVS, CDR2 FQNEAQ. V lost 2 bases to trimming and J lost 4 bases, with 22 bases between them. The CDR3, as DNA: TGTGCCAGCAGCTTATCCCCCCGGGGGTTACTAAACGCAGATACGCAGTATTTT. Its protein product is CASSLSPRGLLNADTQYF.

This chain connects TRBV5-1 to TRBJ2-1, with TRBD2 matching 11 bases. Germline CDR1 SGHRS, CDR2 YFSETQ. This CDR3 region has 15 residues. Losses at the gene ends were 6 bases for V and 2 bases for J; bases not matched to a gene: 4. CDR3 residues: CASKLAGAAYNEQFF. In DNA form, the CDR3 reads TGCGCCAGCAAACTAGCGGGGGCGGCCTACAATGAGCAGTTCTTC.

In this sample, this clone turned up once. J is TRBJ1-5 and V is TRBV28, with D perhaps matching TRBD1 (5 bases). V was cut by 2 bases and J by 2 bases, with 13 bases left in between. In germline, CDR1 is MDHEN, CDR2 SYDVKM. CDR3 length: 16 amino acids. The CDR3 bases are TGTGCCAGCAGTTTAGCCTTAGCAGGGCGCAATCAGCCCCAGCATTTT. Translation gives CASSLALAGRNQPQHF.

This chain joins TRBV30 and TRBJ2-4, with TRBD2 matching over 8 bases. Germline V lookup: CDR1 GTSNPN, CDR2 SVGIG (reference sequence). V was pared by 2 bases and J by 2 bases, with 8 bases of the junction left unmatched. This CDR3 is 16 amino acids long. CDR3 protein: CAWSLGGARTKNIQYF. DNA of the CDR3: TGTGCCTGGAGTCTCGGGGGGGCAAGGACCAAAAACATTCAGTACTTC.

This clone has more than one count but fewer than ten. V gene TRBV5-4 combines with J gene TRBJ1-4; TRBD1 matches 9 bases. Trimming took 4 bases from V and 5 from J; bases not matched to a gene: 6. This CDR3 has 15 amino acids. Per the germline V gene, CDR1 is SGHNT and CDR2 is YYREEE (reference sequence). CDR3 bases: TGTGCCAGCAGCACTATGACAGGGGGGAATGAAAAACTGTTTTTT. Protein product: CASSTMTGGNEKLFF.

The chain employs TRBV6-1 and TRBJ1-2; D not certain. V was clipped by 4 bases and J by 2 bases, with 8 bases between them. The CDR3 extends over 13 amino acids. The germline gives CDR1 MNHNS, CDR2 SASEGT. CDR3: CASSGWQNYGYTF. The CDR3 nucleotides read TGTGCCAGCAGTGGCTGGCAGAACTATGGCTACACCTTC.